This TCR beta chain was captured by sequencing in a study of blood T cell repertoires in COVID-19. Overall study context: Specimens from acute and convalescent COVID-19 originated in the United States, Italy and Spain. Nucleic acid was either cDNA or gDNA, and it came from T cells, B-cell-depleted T cells, or PBMCs.

In germline, CDR1 is SGHTA, CDR2 FQGNSA. Losses at the gene ends were 6 bases for V and 5 bases for J; bases not matched to a gene: 6. The CDR3 is made up of 14 amino acids. In the original analysis: Reference gene primer amplification gave nucleated cell count estimates. TCRdb keeps only in-frame clones here, not all; method: immunoSEQ multiplex PCR. The D gene and trimming were derived from the DNA, and the V and J assignments and clone size from that table. This table holds roughly 130,000 clones, around 86% found once. Sequences were obtained from peripheral blood. This TCR was recovered from a middle-aged man with acute or convalescent COVID-19. V and J are TRBV7-2 and TRBJ1-1; TRBD1 matches 10 bases. CDR3 loop: CASSQDRGATEAFF. The CDR3 DNA is TGTGCCAGCAGTCAGGACAGGGGGGCTACTGAAGCTTTCTTT.